This T cell receptor beta chain originates from a study of blood T cell repertoires in COVID-19. Whole-study context: Italy, Spain and the United States were the sources of the convalescent and acute COVID-19 samples.

This clone was found a few times. TCRdb's table, derived via immunoSEQ multiplex PCR, lists solely in-frame clones and lacks some. The data contain roughly 160,000 clones, about 80% of them singletons. With 6 bases removed from V and 6 bases from J, the gap between germline ends came to 14 bases. The germline CDR1 and CDR2 sequences are MRHNA and SNTAGT. CDR3 size: 13 residues. This clonotype was sampled from a woman aged 55-75 years who had recovered from COVID-19. V gene TRBV6-4 combines with J gene TRBJ1-2; no definite D call. The sample taken for sequencing was PBMCs or T cells enriched from blood (not recorded which). CDR3 sequence reads: CASRGRFSDGYTF. In DNA form, the CDR3 reads TGTGCCAGCAGGGGGAGGTTCTCAGATGGCTACACCTTC.